A single sample gave rise to the 11 T cell receptor beta chains below, sequenced in a study of cytomegalovirus exposure and HLA in healthy donors. Sequencing was performed with immunoSEQ multiplex PCR; in TCRdb, only in-frame clones are kept and a portion is missing. Among roughly 100,000 clones listed, 85% to 90% were seen once. The sequenced material came from PBMCs. Source of these receptors: a woman aged 18-29 years in good health and CMV-seropositive.

A single count supports this clone. The chain uses TRBV28 and TRBJ1-1; TRBD1 matches 12 bases. The CDR3 extends over 16 amino acids. Germline trimming cut 2 bases from V and 5 bases from J; bases unmatched to any gene: 6. Germline-derived CDR1 and CDR2 are MDHEN and SYDVKM. CDR3 in DNA: TGTGCCAGCAGTTTAGCGGGACAGGGGGCAGGGACTGAAGCTTTCTTT. This encodes CASSLAGQGAGTEAFF.

This rearrangement joins TRBV28 to TRBJ2-1; 14 positions match TRBD2. Germline CDR1 is MDHEN and CDR2 is SYDVKM. Trimming took 5 bases from V and 8 from J; bases not matched to a gene: 11. This CDR3 is 17 amino acids long. The CDR3: CASSPFAGLAGVYEQFF. CDR3 coding DNA: TGTGCCAGCAGTCCTTTCGCGGGACTAGCGGGAGTGTATGAGCAGTTCTTC.

The gene calls are TRBV28 and TRBJ1-5; 7 nucleotides line up with TRBD1. Per the germline V gene, CDR1 is MDHEN and CDR2 is SYDVKM. There are 14 residues in the CDR3. With V trimmed by 5 bases and J by 11 bases, 12 bases remained unmatched. Written as DNA, the CDR3 is TGTGCCAGCAGTATACCCGGGACAGCAGCCTCCCAGCATTTT. Its translation is CASSIPGTAASQHF.

The chain employs TRBV30 and TRBJ2-3; D gene uncertain. This CDR3 is built from 13 residues. Germline CDR1 reads GTSNPN; CDR2 reads SVGIG (reference sequence). The V end was cut by 2 bases, the J end by 2 bases, with 8 bases between. The CDR3 nucleotides read TGTGCCTGGAGTCTCGGTGACACAGATACGCAGTATTTT. It translates to CAWSLGDTDTQYF.

In this sample, this clone turned up a few times. The rearrangement uses TRBV5-4 and TRBJ1-4; TRBD1 aligns across 7 bases. CDR3 length equals 13 residues. Germline V lookup: CDR1 SGHNT, CDR2 YYREEE (reference sequence). The V gene end was trimmed by 10 bases and the J gene end by 13 bases; junction bases not matched to a gene: 16. The CDR3 region has the DNA TGTGCCTCCGCAGACGGGACAGCGCGCAGACTGTTTTTT. Translation: CASADGTARRLFF. Full variable domain (missing parts from reference TRBV5-4 and TRBJ1-4): ETGVTQSPTHLIKTRGQQVTLRCSSQSGHNTVSWYQQALGQGPQFIFQYYREEENGRGNFPPRFSGLQFPNYSSELNVNALELDDSALYLCASADGTARRLFFGSGTQLSVL.

This clone appeared a few times. The chain is built from TRBV5-1 and TRBJ2-1; tentative D call: TRBD2 (5 bases). CDR3 size: 12 residues. From germline, CDR1 is SGHRS and CDR2 YFSETQ. Trimming pared 0 bases from V and 11 bases from J, leaving 9 bases between. CDR3 DNA: TGCGCCAGCAGCTTGGAGGGAGTCAAGCAGTTCTTC. It codes for CASSLEGVKQFF. Complete variable domain (other parts from reference TRBV5-1 and TRBJ2-1): KAGVTQTPRYLIKTRGQQVTLSCSPISGHRSVSWYQQTPGQGLQFLFEYFSETQRNKGNFPGRFSGRQFSNSRSEMNVSTLELGDSALYLCASSLEGVKQFFGPGTRLTVL.

V is TRBV4-1 and J is TRBJ2-3; TRBD1 matches at 7 bases. With V trimmed by 5 bases and J by 11 bases, 10 bases remained unmatched. The CDR3 is 13 residues long. Germline CDR1 MGHRA, CDR2 YSYEKL. As DNA, the CDR3 is TGCGCCAGCAGCTACCCTTTCCGGGACAGGCAGTATTTT. This gives the protein CASSYPFRDRQYF.

The chain links TRBV2 to TRBJ2-1; D gene unclear. This CDR3 has 14 amino acids. Deletions cut 3 bases from V and 0 bases from J, with 6 bases between. From germline, CDR1 is SNHLY and CDR2 FYNNEI. The CDR3 DNA is TGTGCCAGCAGTGACGTTCTCTCCTACAATGAGCAGTTCTTC. Its protein is CASSDVLSYNEQFF. Based on the CDR3 plus reference TRBV2 and TRBJ2-1, the full variable domain is EPEVTQTPSHQVTQMGQEVILRCVPISNHLYFYWYRQILGQKVEFLVSFYNNEISEKSEIFDDQFSVERPDGSNFTLKIRSTKLEDSAMYFCASSDVLSYNEQFFGPGTRLTVL.

The gene calls are TRBV7-8 and TRBJ1-5; D gene uncertain. This CDR3 is built from 13 residues. Germline loops: CDR1 SGHVS, CDR2 FQNEAQ. With 1 base removed from V and 4 bases from J, the gap between germline ends came to 5 bases. DNA of the CDR3: TGTGCCAGCAGCTTAGATAGAAATCAGCCCCAGCATTTT. Protein: CASSLDRNQPQHF.

CDR3 DNA sequence: TGTGCCAGCTCACGAGACAGGGGGCAGGAGACCCAGTACTTC. Protein sequence: CASSRDRGQETQYF. The chain joins TRBV18 to TRBJ2-5; 10 bases match TRBD1. The germline gives CDR1 KGHSH, CDR2 LQKENI. The CDR3 consists of 14 residues. J was trimmed by 5 bases and V by 4 bases; bases with no gene match: 4.

This clone was seen a few times. This chain uses TRBV9 with TRBJ2-1, with a weak D call TRBD1 (6 bases). This CDR3 contains 16 residues. V was clipped by 0 bases and J by 1 base, with 11 bases between them. Germline CDR1 reads SGDLS; CDR2 reads YYNGEE. The CDR3 reads CASSVAPRGSYNEQFF. The DNA for the CDR3 is TGTGCCAGCAGCGTAGCCCCCAGGGGTTCCTACAATGAGCAGTTCTTC.